The 12 T cell receptor beta chains in this list originate from one sample, sequenced in a study of metastatic and nonmetastatic thyroid tumors. TCRdb ran MiXCR on the PCR reads. This table has about 16,000 clones, around 23% appearing once. Until they underwent thyroid surgery, no patient had received any treatment. What was sequenced was tumor tissue. These receptors all stem from a female donor with papillary thyroid cancer or a benign thyroid nodule (not recorded which). Some clones in this sample may be carry-over from other donors' samples.

This clone came up many times. Other DNA sequences in this specimen translate into the identical CDR3. The CDR3 protein is CSARDGGGLETQYF. The CDR3, as DNA: TGCAGTGCTAGAGATGGTGGGGGCCTAGAGACCCAGTACTTC. J is TRBJ2-5 and V is TRBV20-1; tentatively, D is TRBD1 (6 bases). Trimming stripped 0 bases from V and 4 bases from J, with 12 bases between. Per germline, CDR1 DFQATT and CDR2 SNEGSKA (reference sequence). The CDR3 extends over 14 amino acids.

This clone appeared many times. V gene TRBV9 combines with J gene TRBJ2-5; 8 nucleotides match TRBD1. Losses at the gene ends were 7 bases for V and 3 bases for J; bases not matched to a gene: 8. The CDR3 loop spans 14 amino acids. The germline CDR1 and CDR2 sequences are SGDLS and YYNGEE. In DNA form, the CDR3 reads TGTGCCAGCGGGACAGGAAATGTGGAAGAGACCCAGTACTTC. Encoded protein: CASGTGNVEETQYF.

The chain is built from TRBV9 and TRBJ1-1; D unresolved. Germline-derived CDR1 and CDR2 are SGDLS and YYNGEE. This CDR3 has 16 residues. The ends were cut back, 3 bases at V and 0 bases at J, with 15 bases in the middle. The CDR3, as DNA: TGTGCCAGCAGCGCCCAGGTCGGTTTGGTGAACACTGAAGCTTTCTTT. Amino acids: CASSAQVGLVNTEAFF.

This clone showed up many times. The rearrangement links TRBV27 to TRBJ1-2; D unresolved. The ends were cut back, 5 bases at V and 4 bases at J, with 11 bases in the middle. The germline CDR1 and CDR2 sequences are MNHEY and SMNVEV (reference sequence). The CDR3 spans 13 residues. CDR3 sequence: CASSLAGSYGYTF. The CDR3 DNA reads as TGTGCCAGCAGTCTCGCGGGTTCCTATGGCTACACCTTC.

This clone is medium-sized within its sample. This chain uses TRBV6-5 with TRBJ2-6; D is tentatively TRBD1 or TRBD2 (5 bases each). Germline assignment: CDR1 MNHEY and CDR2 SVGAGI. The CDR3 totals 18 residues. Between the trimmed V and J ends, which lost 6 bases and 0 bases, there was a span of 18 bases. CDR3 coding DNA: TGTGCCAGCAGCGGGTCGGGGCGGCAGTCCTCTGGGGCCAACGTCCTGACTTTC. The encoded protein is CASSGSGRQSSGANVLTF.

This clone was recorded a few times. Mismatch with germline at one junction end may stem from a read error. The V gene is TRBV6-1, the J gene TRBJ1-5, with D unclear. The CDR3 length is 14 residues. CDR1 MNHNS and CDR2 SASEGT come from the germline V gene. For the CDR3, the DNA is TGTGCCAGCAGTGGGGCCGGATTGCATCATCCCCAGCATTTT. Amino acid sequence: CASSGAGLHHPQHF.

Points on this clone: Sequence at one end of the junction differs from germline and may be a read error. Other DNA sequences in the sample encode the same CDR3. The genes are TRBV20-1 and TRBJ1-5, with a tentative D call TRBD1 (5 bases). CDR3 length equals 12 residues. Germline V gene data show CDR1 as DFQATT and CDR2 as SNEGSKA (reference sequence). The CDR3 loop is CSARRGPQPQHF. CDR3 in DNA: TGCAGTGCTAGGAGGGGTCCTCAGCCCCAACATTTT.

In its sample, this clone is medium-sized. The chain recombines TRBV2 with TRBJ2-7; 8 nucleotides match TRBD2. CDR3 length equals 14 residues. Trimming removed 7 bases from V and 4 bases from J; junction bases left unmatched: 9. Germline CDR1 and CDR2: SNHLY and FYNNEI. CDR3 nucleotides: TGTGCCAGCATAAGAGGCGGGGGGCGGTACGAGCAGTACTTC. Translation: CASIRGGGRYEQYF.

By its share, this clone is medium-sized. CDR3 nucleotide sequence: TGTGCCAGCAGTTACTCTCCTACGAGCGGAAGCTCCTACAATGAGCAGTTCTTC. Translation gives CASSYSPTSGSSYNEQFF. J is TRBJ2-1 and V is TRBV6-5, with D perhaps matching TRBD2 (5 bases). This CDR3 comprises 18 residues. V was pared by 0 bases and J by 0 bases, with 15 bases between. Per the germline V gene, CDR1 is MNHEY and CDR2 is SVGAGI.

This sequence joins TRBV7-6 and TRBJ2-2; 14 bases agree with TRBD2. The germline CDR1 and CDR2 sequences are SGHVS and FNYEAQ. The V gene end was trimmed by 2 bases and the J gene end by 4 bases; junction bases not matched to a gene: 12. The CDR3 is 20 amino acids. CDR3 in amino acids: CASSLRGPGLAGVRTGELFF. The CDR3 DNA reads TGTGCCAGCAGCTTACGGGGGCCGGGACTAGCGGGAGTTCGCACCGGGGAGCTGTTTTTT.

This clone is classed as medium-sized (0.01 to 0.1%). The chain uses TRBV6-5 and TRBJ1-2; maybe TRBD1 (6 bases). CDR1 and CDR2 (germline): MNHEY, SVGAGI. This CDR3 has 17 residues. The germline V and J ends were trimmed by 0 bases and 4 bases, with 18 bases remaining between them. The chain's CDR3 is CASSYSYSSGGGYGYTF. CDR3 bases: TGTGCCAGCAGTTACTCCTATTCCTCAGGAGGGGGCTATGGCTACACCTTC.

As for this clone: At one of its ends the junction is not consistent with the germline gene, which may arise from a read error. This sequence joins TRBV30 and TRBJ1-1; 8 positions agree with TRBD1. CDR3 length equals 14 residues. Germline loops: CDR1 GTSNPN, CDR2 SVGIG (reference sequence). The CDR3 region is CVWMRTGRNTEAFF. The DNA for the CDR3 is TGTGTCTGGATGAGGACAGGGAGGAACACTGAAGCATTCTTT.